The source of this TCR beta chain is a study of T cell repertoires in cytomegalovirus infection. TCRdb fed the reads into MiXCR, producing one record per CDR3 protein. The sample consists of 170,000 or so distinct CDR3 sequences, approximately 18% of them appearing once. The germline gives CDR1 MNHEY, CDR2 SVGEGT. The ends lost 6 bases at V and 7 bases at J; junction bases unmatched: 6. The CDR3 loop spans 13 amino acids. The sequenced sample consisted of CD8+ T cells from PBMCs. This clonotype was obtained from a human donor in good health (CMV status not recorded). Some clones in this sample may be carry-over from other donors' samples. The V call is TRBV6-2 or TRBV6-3, the J call TRBJ2-1; 7 bases are shared with TRBD2. This chain's CDR3 is CASSRGRVNEQFF. CDR3 DNA sequence: TGTGCCAGCAGCCGGGGGAGGGTGAATGAGCAGTTCTTC.